This TCR beta chain was identified in a study of blood T cells in healthy people across ages. The authors ran a second PCR of about 6 to 12 cycles using a sample-barcoded 5' primer and a J-beta primer mix. TCRdb called the 5' RACE reads again in MiXCR, with one record for every CDR3 protein. The table records 600,000 to 1,000,000 distinct CDR3 sequences, around 25% of them present only once. This clonotype was counted between two and nine times. This CDR3 region has 15 residues. CDR1 is MNHNY, CDR2 SVGAGI, per germline (reference sequence). This same sample was also part of a study on T cells of mothers and their children.

The chain links TRBV6-6 to TRBJ2-5; 9 nucleotides agree with TRBD1. The DNA end is more similar to TRBJ2-7, so the J call may be wrong. Sequenced sample: blood. This sequence was found in a boy between 10 and 17 years old in good health. As DNA, the CDR3 is TGTGCCAGCAGTTATGCACAGGGGGCCTCCTACGAGCAGTACTTC. It encodes CASSYAQGASYEQYF.